The T cell receptor beta chain described here comes from a study of cytomegalovirus exposure and HLA in healthy donors. With regard to this clone: No antigen is known for it.

Points from the study as a whole: Cytomegalovirus status was reportedly diagnosed by the classifier with high sensitivity and specificity. Analysis was carried out at a later point, and it linked a missense DCLRE1C variant to TCR beta V- and J-gene trimming.

Germline values: CDR1 SEHNR, CDR2 FQNEAQ (reference sequence). Trimming removed 2 bases from V and 0 bases from J, with 7 bases in between. The CDR3 covers 14 residues. The study ran its PCR with 60 Vbeta and 13 Jbeta primers. The repertoire was sequenced with immunoSEQ multiplex PCR; TCRdb's copy has only in-frame clones and lacks some. Here the sample spans about 40,000 clones, over 60% being singletons. V usage is TRBV7-9 and J usage is TRBJ2-5; D gene ambiguous. This clonotype was sampled from a man in his forties in good health and CMV-seronegative. Material: PBMCs. As DNA, the CDR3 is TGTGCCAGCAGCTTAAAACAGAACCAAGAGACCCAGTACTTC. It yields the protein CASSLKQNQETQYF.